This TCR beta chain was obtained from a study of shared clonotypes between healthy human individuals. Sequencing was performed with immunoSEQ multiplex PCR; in TCRdb, only in-frame clones are kept and a portion is missing. In the table there are about 490,000 clones, about three quarters of which are singletons. Researchers drew on tens of millions of PBMCs for genomic DNA from unsorted samples. Trimming took 0 bases from V and 5 from J; bases not matched to a gene: 6. From germline, CDR1 is LNHNV and CDR2 YYDKDF (reference sequence). The CDR3 contains 16 residues. This clone was seen a single time. The sequence was collected from a woman aged 40 to 50 in good health. Some clones in this sample may be carry-over from other donors' samples. J is TRBJ2-5 and V is TRBV15, with 10 bases fitting TRBD1. The sample consisted of PBMCs. CDR3 in amino acids: CATSRDRQGARETQYF. The CDR3 DNA reads TGTGCCACCAGCAGAGACCGACAGGGGGCCAGGGAGACCCAGTACTTC.